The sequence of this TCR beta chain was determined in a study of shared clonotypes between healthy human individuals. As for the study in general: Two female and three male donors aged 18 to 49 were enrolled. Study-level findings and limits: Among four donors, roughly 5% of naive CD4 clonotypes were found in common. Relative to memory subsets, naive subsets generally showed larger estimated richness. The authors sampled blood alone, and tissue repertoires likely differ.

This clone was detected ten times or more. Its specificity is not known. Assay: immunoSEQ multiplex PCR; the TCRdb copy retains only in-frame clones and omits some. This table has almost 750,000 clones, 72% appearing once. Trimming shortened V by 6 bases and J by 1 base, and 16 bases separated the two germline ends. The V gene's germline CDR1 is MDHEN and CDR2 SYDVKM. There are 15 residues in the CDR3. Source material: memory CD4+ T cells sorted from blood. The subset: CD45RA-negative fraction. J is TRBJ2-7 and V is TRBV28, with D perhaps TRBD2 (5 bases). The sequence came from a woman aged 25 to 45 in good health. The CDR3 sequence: CASRGGDQGSYEQYF. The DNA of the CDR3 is TGTGCCAGCAGAGGAGGTGATCAAGGATCCTACGAGCAGTACTTC.